This T cell receptor beta chain emerged from a study of OX40 agonist ivuxolimab in advanced cancers. Across the whole study: At 0.01 to 10 mg/kg, ivuxolimab was administered intravenously to patients every 2 weeks. Enrolled patients in dose escalation had cancers that were hepatocellular carcinoma, melanoma, renal cell or head and neck cancer. Whole-study results and caveats: There was clonal expansion of CD4+ and CD8+ blood T cells by week 6 at 0.1 to 3.0 mg/kg.

The table came from immunoSEQ multiplex PCR; TCRdb's copy has only in-frame clones and leaves some out. Of over 30,000 clones listed, roughly four fifths are singletons. This clone was observed a handful of times. Its antigen is unknown. Germline-derived CDR1 and CDR2 are ENHRY and SYGVKD. The CDR3 consists of 13 residues. The receptor comes from an adult with an advanced solid tumor such as melanoma, head and neck, liver or kidney cancer. The genes are TRBV10-3 and TRBJ2-5, with 7 bases that match TRBD1. Judging by the DNA end, TRBJ2-7 fits better; the J call may be wrong. Sequencing used CD4+ or CD8+ T cells sorted from blood, obtained in a trial of the OX40 agonist ivuxolimab. The CDR3 nucleotides read TGTGCCTCCGCGGTCGCAGGGGGCTACGAGCAGTACTTC. Translation: CASAVAGGYEQYF.